These 14 T cell receptor beta chains came from one sample sequenced in a study of CD4 and CD8 cells across lung adenocarcinoma regions. A single record per CDR3 protein comes from TCRdb applying MiXCR to the PCR reads. The table includes about 18,000 distinct CDR3 sequences, 50% detected once. The sample was CD8+ T cells from the margin of a lung tumor. These receptors originate from a male donor with lung adenocarcinoma. The CD4 and CD8 labels of this study may be unreliable.

In the case of this clonotype: One end of the junction fails to match germline, which may point to a read error. J is TRBJ2-3 and V is TRBV10-1; D may correspond to TRBD1 or TRBD2 (6 bases each). The assigned J gene may be wrong: the sequence end matches TRBJ2-7 better. The CDR3 sequence is 15 residues long. CDR1 is WNHNN and CDR2 is SYGVQD in the germline V gene (reference sequence). The CDR3, as DNA: TGCGCCAGCGGTGAGGGGGGTTGTAGCACAGATACGCAGTACTTC. This sequence encodes CASGEGGCSTDTQYF.

The chain has TRBV12-5 and TRBJ2-5; D possibly matches TRBD1 or TRBD2 (6 bases each). The germline V gene encodes CDR1 LGHNT and CDR2 FRNRAP. The CDR3 consists of 15 residues. V gave up 11 bases and J gave up 4 bases, with 23 bases separating them. The CDR3 DNA reads TGTGCTGGGGTGGACGGGGGCCGTGACCCAGAGACCCAGTACTTC. The encoded protein is CAGVDGGRDPETQYF. The full variable domain, its missing parts supplied by reference TRBV12-5 and TRBJ2-5, is DARVTQTPRHKVTEMGQEVTMRCQPILGHNTVFWYRQTMMQGLELLAYFRNRAPLDDSGMPKDRFSAEMPDATLATLKIQPSEPRDSAVYFCAGVDGGRDPETQYFGPGTRLLVL.

This clonotype turned up a few times. The chain couples TRBV6-1 to TRBJ1-2, with 7 bases that match TRBD1. Trimming at V came to 9 bases and at J to 8 bases, leaving 15 bases not matched to a gene. CDR1 is MNHNS and CDR2 is SASEGT in the germline V gene. CDR3 size: 14 residues. CDR3 region: CASQLRTGGSGYTF. The CDR3 region has the DNA TGTGCCAGTCAACTACGGACAGGAGGGAGCGGCTACACCTTC.

On this clonotype: At one boundary the junction diverges from the germline segment, which might be a read error. This CDR3 is CGSRERGEEDTQYF. Here the CDR3 DNA reads TGTGGCAGCAGGGAACGGGGGGAGGAAGATACGCAGTATTTT. V is TRBV6-1 and J is TRBJ2-3, with 7 bases that match TRBD2. The CDR3 runs to 14 residues. Germline loops: CDR1 MNHNS, CDR2 SASEGT.

This clonotype occurred many times. The chain is built from TRBV6-2 or TRBV6-3 and TRBJ2-1; 11 positions match TRBD2. Germline CDR1 and CDR2: MNHEY and SVGEGT. The CDR3 is 17 amino acids. Trimming at V came to 6 bases and at J to 0 bases, leaving 7 bases not matched to a gene. CDR3 region: CASSRTSGRSSYNEQFF. DNA of the CDR3: TGTGCCAGCAGCCGGACTAGCGGGCGAAGCTCCTACAATGAGCAGTTCTTC.

This clonotype is classed as medium-sized. V is TRBV6-6 and J is TRBJ2-7; a weak D match, TRBD2 (5 bases). V lost 2 bases and J 1 base, leaving 18 bases between the germline ends. The CDR3 totals 17 residues. The germline CDR1 and CDR2 sequences are MNHNY and SVGAGI (reference sequence). CDR3 region: CASSYPYSSSPSYEQYF. The CDR3 DNA is TGTGCCAGCAGTTACCCGTACTCTAGCTCCCCATCCTACGAGCAGTACTTC.

The chain joins TRBV6-1 to TRBJ2-5; TRBD2 agrees at 8 bases. CDR3 length: 19 residues. Per the germline V gene, CDR1 is MNHNS and CDR2 is SASEGT. V trimming: 4 bases; J trimming: 2 bases; junction bases outside the gene matches: 18. The DNA for the CDR3 is TGTGCCAGCAGTGGCTGGGCGGTAGCGGGGCGAAGGGATCAAGAGACCCAGTACTTC. Protein sequence: CASSGWAVAGRRDQETQYF.

This clonotype came up many times. This sequence joins TRBV6-5 and TRBJ2-5, with 7 bases identical to TRBD2. The end of the DNA fits TRBJ2-7 better, so the J call may be wrong. CDR3 length: 15 amino acids. Germline lookup yields CDR1 MNHEY and CDR2 SVGAGI. As DNA, the CDR3 is TGTGCCAGCAGTTTGGGGCCAGCGGGATGGTACGAGCAGTACTTC. Its protein product is CASSLGPAGWYEQYF.

The V and J genes are TRBV27 and TRBJ1-2; 9 bases line up with TRBD1. The CDR3 runs 15 residues. With V trimmed by 3 bases and J by 2 bases, 4 bases remained unmatched. CDR1 is MNHEY and CDR2 is SMNVEV in the germline V gene (reference sequence). As DNA, the CDR3 is TGTGCCAGCAGTTTGTTGGGACAGGGCAACTATGGCTACACCTTC. Translated, it gives CASSLLGQGNYGYTF.

The chain couples TRBV6-1 to TRBJ2-5; 7 bases are a match to TRBD1. This CDR3 comprises 17 residues. In germline, CDR1 is MNHNS, CDR2 SASEGT. V shed 3 bases and J 0 bases; nucleotides not matched to a gene: 10. CDR3 sequence reads: CASSEGIGGRDQETQYF. For the CDR3, the DNA is TGTGCCAGCAGTGAGGGGATAGGGGGCCGGGACCAAGAGACCCAGTACTTC.

The V call is TRBV6-1, the J call TRBJ1-1, with D possibly being TRBD1 (5 bases). This CDR3 has 15 residues. V lost 5 bases and J lost 5, with 18 bases in between. Germline-derived CDR1 and CDR2 are MNHNS and SASEGT. The CDR3 DNA follows: TGTGCCAGCAGTCAAAGTCAGGGTCAGAAAACTGAAGCTTTCTTT. Encoded protein: CASSQSQGQKTEAFF.

This clonotype was detected only a few times. The DNA for the CDR3 is TGTGCCAGCAGTATGACAACGAATCAGCCCCAGCATTTT. Translating gives CASSMTTNQPQHF. This chain uses TRBV12-3 or TRBV12-4 with TRBJ1-5; D uncertain. V dropped 5 bases and J dropped 4 bases, with 9 bases sitting between them. The CDR3 covers 13 residues.

This clonotype was seen repeatedly, ten times or more. The gene calls are TRBV11-2 and TRBJ2-1; 7 bases map to TRBD1. The DNA end favors TRBJ2-5, so the J call may be wrong. CDR3 length: 15 residues. Per germline, CDR1 SGHAT and CDR2 FQNNGV. CDR3 region: CASSLEARGIETQYF. CDR3 bases: TGTGCCAGCAGCTTAGAGGCCAGGGGGATCGAGACCCAGTACTTC.

The rearrangement links TRBV7-9 to TRBJ2-5; the D gene is possibly TRBD2 (5 bases). Trimming removed 0 bases at V and 11 bases at J, with 19 bases between. CDR1 and CDR2 (germline): SEHNR, FQNEAQ (reference sequence). CDR3 length equals 15 residues. The CDR3 DNA is TGTGCCAGCAGCTTAGCGGGAGTTAGGGCAACCCAGCAGTACTTC. This translates into CASSLAGVRATQQYF.